These T cell receptor beta chains were read from a single sample in a study of cytotoxic CD8 clonotypes in ibrutinib-treated CLL. Generated by immunoSEQ multiplex PCR, the TCRdb table keeps only in-frame clones and is missing some. The table lists 52,000 or so clones, less than 90% of them singletons. Sequences were derived from PBMCs, sampled after 24 months of ibrutinib treatment. Receptors were obtained from a human donor with chronic lymphocytic leukemia. The CDR3 runs from the conserved cysteine through the conserved F or W. The order of the fields is CDR3 protein, D gene, V gene. D genes are given only for firm matches.

CSVGKGQQETQYF	TRBD1	TRBV29-1
CASSLGGGNTIYF	-	TRBV7-8
CASSPLQGNEQFF	-	TRBV11-2
CASSPGGAGTDTQYF	-	TRBV18
CASSVRLAGGGEQYF	TRBD2	TRBV7-8
CASSQVGVLGGGYGYTF	-	TRBV4-1
CASSRSSGRSNEQFF	TRBD2	TRBV9
CASSSHGRGIGETQYF	TRBD2	TRBV10-1
CASSDSLLGGQFF	-	TRBV6-4
CASSLQGAVVKDTQYF	TRBD1	TRBV5-1
CASKRTGGPHEQYF	TRBD1	TRBV6-5
CASSLDVPPATNEKLFF	-	TRBV7-2
CASSRDNQETQYF	-	TRBV18
CASSKAQELGEQYF	-	TRBV21-1
CSRVGQETQYF	-	TRBV20-1
CASSQDRGVGTEAFF	-	TRBV14
CASSERGGRETQYF	-	TRBV25-1
CASSLDRDYTDTQYF	-	TRBV5-5
CASSAPRDRNGYGYTF	TRBD1	TRBV6-1
CASRPHTGYSYEQYF	-	TRBV6-5
CASRDRVLAGGPDEQYF	TRBD2	TRBV2
CASSSGEGLAGDEQYF	TRBD2	TRBV9
CASSPLVSEKLFF	-	TRBV18
CASGGQGHQPQHF	TRBD1	TRBV28
CASSLGSGTGDNEQFF	TRBD1	TRBV5-1
CASSPGGDTEAFF	-	TRBV19
CASSLAQGSWETQYF	TRBD1	TRBV5-4
CASRAGGSVSEAFF	TRBD1	TRBV2
CASSEQAGELYEQYF	-	TRBV2
CASCTSGSIEEQFF	TRBD2	TRBV28
CASTPGPGDGYTF	-	TRBV7-8
CASRAGTGGTEAFF	TRBD1	TRBV2
CASSYSQGQAFTEAFF	TRBD1	TRBV6-5
CASRVGSGTQYF	-	TRBV7-9
CASSTSGANTGELFF	-	TRBV19
CASSLSGRETQYF	-	TRBV5-1
CASSLGGTSGADTQYF	TRBD2	TRBV5-1
CASSEQRVGDGSGAFF	-	TRBV2